Listed below are T cell receptor beta chains from one sample, sequenced in a study of blood T cell repertoires in COVID-19. Generated by immunoSEQ multiplex PCR, the TCRdb table keeps only in-frame clones and is missing some. The table shows some 120,000 clones, with about 88% occurring only once. The source material was peripheral blood. The receptors here all came from a man in his forties or fifties with active COVID-19. Each CDR3 is given with its conserved first and last residue. Each record gives: CDR3 DNA, CDR3 protein, V gene, J gene, D gene, clone size. D genes are given only for firm matches. The size entry is marked missing in some rows and otherwise reads once, few, many or a size class.

CDR3nt: TGTGCCAGCAGTTCAACAGGGACAAATACGCAGTATTTT
CDR3aa: CASSSTGTNTQYF
v_gene: TRBV27
j_gene: TRBJ2-3
d_gene: -
abundance: few

CDR3nt: TGTGCCAGCACGTTGGGCTACACTGAAGCTTTCTTT
CDR3aa: CASTLGYTEAFF
v_gene: TRBV2
j_gene: TRBJ1-1
d_gene: -
abundance: -

CDR3nt: TGTGCCAGCAGCTTGTCTTCTAGTCGCCCGCAGTTCTTC
CDR3aa: CASSLSSSRPQFF
v_gene: TRBV5-4
j_gene: TRBJ2-1
d_gene: -
abundance: -

CDR3nt: TGTGCCAGCAGCCAAGGTGGAGGGATGGGAAACACCATATATTTT
CDR3aa: CASSQGGGMGNTIYF
v_gene: TRBV4-2
j_gene: TRBJ1-3
d_gene: -
abundance: medium-sized

CDR3nt: TGTGCCAGCAGCTTGACTAGCGGGGGCGAAGAGACCCAGTACTTC
CDR3aa: CASSLTSGGEETQYF
v_gene: TRBV5-4
j_gene: TRBJ2-5
d_gene: TRBD2
abundance: -

CDR3nt: TGTGCCAGTAGTGCACGGGACAGGGGGCTCACTAATGAAAAACTGTTTTTT
CDR3aa: CASSARDRGLTNEKLFF
v_gene: TRBV19
j_gene: TRBJ1-4
d_gene: TRBD1
abundance: -

CDR3nt: TGTGCCAGCAGTGAATCTGGGGCGGGGGAAAAACTGTTTTTT
CDR3aa: CASSESGAGEKLFF
v_gene: TRBV25-1
j_gene: TRBJ1-4
d_gene: -
abundance: -

CDR3nt: TGTGCCAGCAGCATAGGGACAGGAAACCAAGAGACCCAGTACTTC
CDR3aa: CASSIGTGNQETQYF
v_gene: TRBV5-6
j_gene: TRBJ2-5
d_gene: TRBD1
abundance: -

CDR3nt: TGTGCCAGCAGTGTAGACTCCAGCCATTACAATGAGCAGTTCTTC
CDR3aa: CASSVDSSHYNEQFF
v_gene: TRBV6-4
j_gene: TRBJ2-1
d_gene: -
abundance: -

CDR3nt: TGTGCCAGCAGGCTCGGGATAGGAACAGATACGCAGTATTTT
CDR3aa: CASRLGIGTDTQYF
v_gene: TRBV6-5
j_gene: TRBJ2-3
d_gene: -
abundance: -

CDR3nt: TGTGCCAGCTCACCGAGCAGGGGCGCGTTATCTGAAAAACTGTTTTTT
CDR3aa: CASSPSRGALSEKLFF
v_gene: TRBV18
j_gene: TRBJ1-4
d_gene: -
abundance: -

CDR3nt: TGTGCCAGCAAATCAGTGGGGGCCGTAACCGGGGAGCTGTTTTTT
CDR3aa: CASKSVGAVTGELFF
v_gene: TRBV11-2
j_gene: TRBJ2-2
d_gene: -
abundance: -

CDR3nt: TGTGCCAGCAGCTTAGACTCGGGACAAAAAACCGGGGAGCTGTTTTTT
CDR3aa: CASSLDSGQKTGELFF
v_gene: TRBV7-9
j_gene: TRBJ2-2
d_gene: -
abundance: -

CDR3nt: TGTGCCAGCAGTGCAGGGGATCAGCCCCAGCATTTT
CDR3aa: CASSAGDQPQHF
v_gene: TRBV2
j_gene: TRBJ1-5
d_gene: -
abundance: -

CDR3nt: TGTGCCAGCAGTGAAGGGACAGGGAAGGAAAAACTGTTTTTT
CDR3aa: CASSEGTGKEKLFF
v_gene: TRBV2
j_gene: TRBJ1-4
d_gene: TRBD1
abundance: -

CDR3nt: TGCGCCAGCAGGACAGGCCCTGAAGCTTTCTTT
CDR3aa: CASRTGPEAFF
v_gene: TRBV10-1
j_gene: TRBJ1-1
d_gene: -
abundance: -

CDR3nt: TGTGCCAGTAGAATGACTAGCGTTGACTACAATGAGCAGTTCTTC
CDR3aa: CASRMTSVDYNEQFF
v_gene: TRBV19
j_gene: TRBJ2-1
d_gene: TRBD2
abundance: few

CDR3nt: TGTGCCAGCAGTTTAGCGACAGCAAATGGCTACACCTTC
CDR3aa: CASSLATANGYTF
v_gene: TRBV12-3/TRBV12-4
j_gene: TRBJ1-2
d_gene: -
abundance: few

CDR3nt: TGTGCCAGCAGCTCCGTGACTAATAACCTGGAGACCCAGTACTTC
CDR3aa: CASSSVTNNLETQYF
v_gene: TRBV7-9
j_gene: TRBJ2-5
d_gene: -
abundance: -

CDR3nt: TGTGCCATCAGTGGGACTAGCAGCAATGAGCAGTTCTTC
CDR3aa: CAISGTSSNEQFF
v_gene: TRBV10-3
j_gene: TRBJ2-1
d_gene: TRBD2
abundance: -

CDR3nt: TGTGCCACCAGTGACCGTCCCGGGACAGGGAGGAAGGGGCAAACGACAGATACGCAGTATTTT
CDR3aa: CATSDRPGTGRKGQTTDTQYF
v_gene: TRBV24-1
j_gene: TRBJ2-3
d_gene: TRBD1
abundance: once

CDR3nt: TGTGCCAGCAGTGAATTTAGGGGGGGAAACACCGGGGAGCTGTTTTTT
CDR3aa: CASSEFRGGNTGELFF
v_gene: TRBV6-1
j_gene: TRBJ2-2
d_gene: -
abundance: -

CDR3nt: TGTGCCAGCAGCTTAGCGGCAGGGATCAATCAGCCCCAGCATTTT
CDR3aa: CASSLAAGINQPQHF
v_gene: TRBV7-2
j_gene: TRBJ1-5
d_gene: -
abundance: -

CDR3nt: TGCGCCAGCAGTCAATCGTTCGGGAAACGGAACACCGGGGAGCTGTTTTTT
CDR3aa: CASSQSFGKRNTGELFF
v_gene: TRBV23-1
j_gene: TRBJ2-2
d_gene: -
abundance: -

CDR3nt: TGTGCCAGCAGCCGGGACAGAAACAATGAGCAGTTCTTC
CDR3aa: CASSRDRNNEQFF
v_gene: TRBV3-1/TRBV3-2
j_gene: TRBJ2-1
d_gene: TRBD1
abundance: -

CDR3nt: TGTGCCAGTAGTACCGACAGGAGGGAGACCCAGTACTTC
CDR3aa: CASSTDRRETQYF
v_gene: TRBV19
j_gene: TRBJ2-5
d_gene: -
abundance: -

CDR3nt: TGTGCCAGCAGCCAAGAACAGGGTAATTCACCCCTCCACTTT
CDR3aa: CASSQEQGNSPLHF
v_gene: TRBV3-1/TRBV3-2
j_gene: TRBJ1-6
d_gene: -
abundance: -

CDR3nt: TGTGCCAGCAATACCCGGCGGACAGGGGATGAAAAACTGTTTTTT
CDR3aa: CASNTRRTGDEKLFF
v_gene: TRBV6-5
j_gene: TRBJ1-4
d_gene: TRBD1
abundance: -

CDR3nt: TGTGCCAGCAGCCCAAATGAAAAACTGTTTTTT
CDR3aa: CASSPNEKLFF
v_gene: TRBV14
j_gene: TRBJ1-4
d_gene: -
abundance: few

CDR3nt: TGCAGTGCTAGTCTAGGCGGCTACACCTTC
CDR3aa: CSASLGGYTF
v_gene: TRBV20-1
j_gene: TRBJ1-2
d_gene: -
abundance: once

CDR3nt: TGTGCCAGCAGCCACGACTATGGCTACACCTTC
CDR3aa: CASSHDYGYTF
v_gene: TRBV3-1/TRBV3-2
j_gene: TRBJ1-2
d_gene: -
abundance: -

CDR3nt: TGCGCCAGCAGCTTGGAGATCGGACAGGGTCTCTATGGCTACACCTTC
CDR3aa: CASSLEIGQGLYGYTF
v_gene: TRBV5-1
j_gene: TRBJ1-2
d_gene: TRBD1
abundance: -